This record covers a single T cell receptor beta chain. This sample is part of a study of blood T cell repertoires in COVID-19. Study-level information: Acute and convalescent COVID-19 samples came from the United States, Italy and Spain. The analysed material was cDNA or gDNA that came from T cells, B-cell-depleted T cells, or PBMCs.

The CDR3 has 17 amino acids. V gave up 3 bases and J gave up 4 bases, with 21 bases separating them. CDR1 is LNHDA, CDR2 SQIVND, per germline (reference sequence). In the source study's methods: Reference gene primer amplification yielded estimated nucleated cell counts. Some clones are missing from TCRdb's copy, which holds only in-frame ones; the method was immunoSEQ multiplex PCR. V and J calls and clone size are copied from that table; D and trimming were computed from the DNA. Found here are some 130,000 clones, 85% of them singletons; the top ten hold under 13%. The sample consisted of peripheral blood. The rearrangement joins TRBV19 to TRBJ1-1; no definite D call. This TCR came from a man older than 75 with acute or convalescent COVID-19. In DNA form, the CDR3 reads TGTGCCAGTAGTATTTGGTCGTCAGGCCAGTTCGGCACTGAAGCTTTCTTT. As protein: CASSIWSSGQFGTEAFF.